This T cell receptor beta chain was captured in a study of regulatory T cells in long-lasting Graves disease. Study-wide points: Favored usage of TRBV28, TRBJ1-2 and TRBJ2-5 was recorded in persistent disease. Analyses excluded thyroid tissue, covering peripheral blood alone.

The time point was: newly diagnosed GD, antithyroid drugs for less than 3 months. Isolated PBMC RNA provided the starting material for the TCR library. In regard to this clonotype: Its antigen is still unknown.

Building the TCR beta libraries relied on iRepertoire HTBI primers, and CDR3 regions underwent Arm-PCR. TCRdb re-derived calls from the multiplex PCR reads in MiXCR, one entry per CDR3 protein. This table has 450,000 to 500,000 distinct CDR3 sequences, roughly 16% appearing once. The CDR3 is 16 amino acids. J gave up 5 bases and V 0 bases, and 10 bases lay outside the gene matches. CDR1 is LNHNV, CDR2 YYDKDF, per germline (reference sequence). In addition, the sample was reused for a study of T cells in Graves' hyperthyroidism and ophthalmopathy.

This sample comprised peripheral blood mononuclear cells (PBMCs), obtained at new diagnosis, from a patient treated with antithyroid drugs. The receptor was derived from a man aged 35 to 55 with Graves disease. This chain connects TRBV15 to TRBJ2-7, with TRBD2 identical over 7 bases. The CDR3 loop is CATSRDNWAGDDEQYF. The CDR3 DNA follows: TGTGCCACCAGCAGAGATAATTGGGCGGGAGACGACGAGCAGTACTTC. The entire variable domain, with the rest obtained from reference TRBV15 and TRBJ2-7, is as follows: DAMVIQNPRYQVTQFGKPVTLSCSQTLNHNVMYWYQQKSSQAPKLLFHYYDKDFNNEADTPDNFQSRRPNTSFCFLDIRSPGLGDTAMYLCATSRDNWAGDDEQYFGPGTRLTVT.